The clone carrying this T cell receptor (beta chain) was counted many times. The germline gives CDR1 LGHNA, CDR2 YNFKEQ. Trimming took 2 bases from V and 1 from J; bases not matched to a gene: 4. The CDR3 sequence is 15 residues long. This entry comes from a study of response to subunit inactivated influenza vaccine. A single record per CDR3 protein comes from TCRdb applying MiXCR to the RT-PCR reads. This sample has approximately 700,000 distinct CDR3 sequences; around 14% occur once, and the top ten carry around 6.5%. The rearrangement links TRBV4-2 to TRBJ1-1, with TRBD1 matching over 7 bases. The material was PBMCs from blood, obtained about 14 days before vaccination. This TCR was sampled from a man over 45 who received an inactivated influenza vaccine. This CDR3 is CASSQNRGRNTEAFF. In DNA, the CDR3 is TGTGCCAGCAGCCAAAACAGGGGAAGGAACACTGAAGCTTTCTTT.